These 32 T cell receptor beta chains originate from one sample sequenced in a study of blood T cell repertoires in COVID-19. Clones were sequenced by immunoSEQ multiplex PCR, and TCRdb holds only the in-frame ones, with some missing. The data contain a few hundred thousand clones, 89% of them singletons. Source material: peripheral blood. All receptors derive from a woman aged 25-40 years with COVID-19, enrolled during active disease.

The chain has TRBV5-1 and TRBJ2-1; 8 positions agree with TRBD2. The CDR3 has 15 residues. With 2 bases clipped from V and 5 bases from J, the junction kept 6 bases outside the gene matches. CDR1 is SGHRS, CDR2 YFSETQ, per germline. CDR3 sequence (DNA): TGCGCCAGCAGCTTAGTTGCGGGGGGAAACAATGAGCAGTTCTTC. This gives the protein CASSLVAGGNNEQFF.

The rearrangement uses TRBV7-2 and TRBJ1-3, with D maybe TRBD1 (5 bases). V gave up 3 bases and J gave up 2 bases, with 11 bases separating them. CDR3 size: 15 residues. Germline V gene data show CDR1 as SGHTA and CDR2 as FQGNSA. CDR3 sequence reads: CASSLEGLTGNTIYF. CDR3 coding DNA: TGTGCCAGCAGCTTGGAGGGACTCACTGGAAACACCATATATTTT. The variable domain in full, with the rest retrieved from reference TRBV7-2 and TRBJ1-3, is GAGVSQSPSNKVTEKGKDVELRCDPISGHTALYWYRQSLGQGLEFLIYFQGNSAPDKSGLPSDRFSAERTGGSVSTLTIQRTQQEDSAVYLCASSLEGLTGNTIYFGEGSWLTVV.

The chain joins TRBV2 to TRBJ2-3; TRBD2 matches at 11 bases. The V segment lost 6 bases and the J segment 3 bases; nucleotides outside the gene matches: 5. Germline V gene data show CDR1 as SNHLY and CDR2 as FYNNEI. This CDR3 spans 15 amino acids. The CDR3 region has the DNA TGTGCCAGCAGCCGGGGACTAGCGGAGACAGATACGCAGTATTTT. Protein product: CASSRGLAETDTQYF.

V is TRBV4-1 and J is TRBJ2-7; 13 nucleotides align to TRBD2. Trimming cost V 4 bases and J 2 bases; bases outside gene matches: 17. This CDR3 is 20 amino acids long. From germline, CDR1 is MGHRA and CDR2 YSYEKL. The chain's CDR3 is CASSRTPGTSGTEAPYEQYV. The DNA of the CDR3 is TGCGCCAGCAGCCGAACCCCCGGGACTAGCGGGACGGAAGCCCCCTACGAGCAGTACGTC.

The V gene is TRBV20-1, the J gene TRBJ1-1, with unresolved D. V lost 7 bases and J 1 base, leaving 4 bases between the germline ends. This CDR3 is 10 amino acids long. Germline CDR1 DFQATT, CDR2 SNEGSKA (reference sequence). The CDR3 sequence is CSGGNTEAFF. The CDR3 nucleotides read TGCAGTGGCGGGAACACTGAAGCTTTCTTT.

The chain is built from TRBV7-2 and TRBJ2-2, with D possibly matching TRBD2 (6 bases). Trimming pared 5 bases from V and 1 base from J, leaving 8 bases between. This CDR3 region has 14 residues. The germline V gene has CDR1 SGHTA and CDR2 FQGNSA. The CDR3 DNA follows: TGTGCCAGCAGCGGGGGGAAGAACACCGGGGAGCTGTTTTTT. Translation: CASSGGKNTGELFF.

The chain employs TRBV27 and TRBJ2-1; 14 bases fit TRBD2. Germline V gene sequence: CDR1 MNHEY, CDR2 SMNVEV (reference sequence). The CDR3 has 18 amino acids. The J segment lost 7 bases and the V segment lost 7 bases, leaving 15 bases of the junction unmatched. The DNA for the CDR3 is TGTGCCAGCACAAAGACTAGCGGGAGGGCCCGAGCGGTGAATGAGCAGTTCTTC. Amino acids: CASTKTSGRARAVNEQFF.

The CDR3 spells CASSDTSGTGDYEQYF. The CDR3 bases are TGTGCCAGCAGTGACACCTCTGGGACAGGAGACTACGAGCAGTACTTC. This rearrangement joins TRBV25-1 to TRBJ2-7; the match to TRBD1 covers 8 bases. Germline lookup yields CDR1 MGHDK and CDR2 SYGVNS. V shed 3 bases, J shed 3 bases, and the junction held 10 bases outside the gene matches. This CDR3 has 16 residues.

This sequence joins TRBV5-4 and TRBJ2-7; 10 bases align to TRBD1. Per germline, CDR1 SGHNT and CDR2 YYREEE (reference sequence). The J segment lost 4 bases and the V segment lost 3 bases, leaving 4 bases of the junction unmatched. The CDR3 is made up of 14 amino acids. The CDR3 spells CASSWGQGNYEQYF. The CDR3 DNA follows: TGTGCCAGCAGCTGGGGACAGGGGAATTACGAGCAGTACTTC.

The sample holds one count of this clone. The chain recombines TRBV6-5 with TRBJ1-2; D is undetermined. The CDR3 runs to 15 residues. V was clipped by 0 bases and J by 5 bases, with 13 bases between them. Germline values: CDR1 MNHEY, CDR2 SVGAGI. The CDR3 nucleotides read TGTGCCAGCAGTTACTCGAGTTACTTCGAATATGGCTACACCTTC. It encodes CASSYSSYFEYGYTF.

This chain uses TRBV5-1 with TRBJ2-7, with 8 bases lining up with TRBD2. The CDR3 consists of 15 residues. Germline V gene sequence: CDR1 SGHRS, CDR2 YFSETQ. Trimming cost V 0 bases and J 4 bases; bases outside gene matches: 6. CDR3 sequence reads: CASSLGSGGGYEQYV. The CDR3 region has the DNA TGCGCCAGCAGCTTGGGCAGTGGCGGGGGGTACGAGCAGTACGTC.

The chain combines TRBV28 with TRBJ1-1; D might be TRBD1 (5 bases). The germline CDR1 and CDR2 sequences are MDHEN and SYDVKM. The CDR3 totals 15 residues. The germline V and J ends were trimmed by 2 bases and 3 bases, with 13 bases remaining between them. CDR3 region: CASSLRSTVDTEAFF. Written as DNA, the CDR3 is TGTGCCAGCAGTTTAAGGTCGACAGTTGACACTGAAGCTTTCTTT.

V usage is TRBV7-9 and J usage is TRBJ1-1, with no clear D. CDR1 and CDR2 from the germline V gene are SEHNR and FQNEAQ (reference sequence). The length of the CDR3 is 13 residues. Trimming shortened V by 6 bases and J by 2 bases, and 10 bases separated the two germline ends. CDR3 sequence reads: CASSSQENTEAFF. In nucleotides, the CDR3 is TGTGCCAGCAGTTCTCAGGAAAACACTGAAGCTTTCTTT.

Only one count was recorded for this clone. The chain employs TRBV7-2 and TRBJ2-4, with a weak D call TRBD2 (6 bases). The CDR3 spans 17 residues. Trimming stripped 3 bases from V and 8 bases from J, with 23 bases between. CDR1 is SGHTA, CDR2 FQGNSA, per germline. CDR3 loop: CASSFYRGRVGGDIQYF. In nucleotides, the CDR3 is TGTGCCAGCAGCTTTTATCGAGGAAGGGTAGGCGGGGACATTCAGTACTTC.

The chain is built from TRBV7-9 and TRBJ1-4; 9 bases match TRBD1. Germline values: CDR1 SEHNR, CDR2 FQNEAQ (reference sequence). There are 15 residues in the CDR3. With 4 bases clipped from V and 8 bases from J, the junction kept 8 bases outside the gene matches. CDR3 DNA sequence: TGTGCCAGCAGCTCCCCGGGACAGGGAGGCGAAAAACTGTTTTTT. Its translation: CASSSPGQGGEKLFF.

V and J are TRBV4-3 and TRBJ1-1; D uncertain. V lost 0 bases, J lost 4 bases, and 12 bases lay in between. The germline V gene encodes CDR1 LGHNA and CDR2 YSLEER. The CDR3 sequence is 15 residues long. The chain's CDR3 is CASSQDPGPLTEAFF. CDR3 DNA: TGCGCCAGCAGCCAAGACCCGGGTCCGCTCACTGAAGCTTTCTTT.

The table lists this clone with a count of one. The sample contains more than one DNA sequence encoding this CDR3. This chain links TRBV5-1 with TRBJ2-7; unclear D gene. The V gene lost 1 base and the J gene lost 3 bases, with 5 bases spanning the gap. The germline V gene encodes CDR1 SGHRS and CDR2 YFSETQ. The CDR3 contains 12 residues. CDR3: CASSLTGYEQYF. For the CDR3, the DNA is TGCGCCAGCAGCTTGACCGGCTACGAGCAGTACTTC. Complete variable domain (other parts from reference TRBV5-1 and TRBJ2-7): KAGVTQTPRYLIKTRGQQVTLSCSPISGHRSVSWYQQTPGQGLQFLFEYFSETQRNKGNFPGRFSGRQFSNSRSEMNVSTLELGDSALYLCASSLTGYEQYFGPGTRLTVT.

For this clone: Germline and junction disagree at one end, which may indicate a read error. The rearrangement links TRBV7-7 to TRBJ1-2, with 7 positions matching TRBD1. Germline V gene lookup returns CDR1 SSHAT and CDR2 FNYEAQ (reference sequence). The CDR3 has 13 residues. The CDR3 DNA reads as TGTGCTAGCAGCTTAGGGGGCAGGGTCGGCTACACCTTC. This codes for CASSLGGRVGYTF.

V gene TRBV19 combines with J gene TRBJ1-1, with TRBD1 identical over 7 bases. J gave up 8 bases and V 4 bases, and 7 bases lay outside the gene matches. The CDR3 contains 13 residues. Germline V lookup: CDR1 LNHDA, CDR2 SQIVND (reference sequence). CDR3 in amino acids: CASSSYRGEEAFF. The CDR3, as DNA: TGTGCCAGTAGTAGCTACAGGGGCGAAGAAGCTTTCTTT.

The chain employs TRBV5-4 and TRBJ2-3; 13 nucleotides line up with TRBD2. With 2 bases clipped from V and 2 bases from J, the junction kept 5 bases outside the gene matches. This CDR3 spans 17 amino acids. Germline V gene sequence: CDR1 SGHNT, CDR2 YYREEE (reference sequence). The CDR3 sequence: CASSLRLAGGYTDTQYF. The CDR3 DNA follows: TGTGCCAGCAGCTTAAGACTAGCGGGGGGCTACACAGATACGCAGTATTTT.

The rearrangement joins TRBV7-2 to TRBJ2-5; 12 nucleotides align to TRBD2. The V segment lost 1 base and the J segment 7 bases; nucleotides outside the gene matches: 10. Germline CDR1 SGHTA, CDR2 FQGNSA. The CDR3 length is 17 residues. CDR3 protein: CASSLEGLAGGLGTQYF. CDR3 DNA sequence: TGTGCCAGCAGCTTAGAGGGTCTAGCGGGGGGGCTGGGGACCCAGTACTTC.

This rearrangement joins TRBV5-6 to TRBJ2-5; 12 nucleotides line up with TRBD1. Germline loops: CDR1 SGHDT, CDR2 YYEEEE. This CDR3 contains 16 residues. V gave up 2 bases and J gave up 0 bases; unmatched junction bases: 2. The DNA for the CDR3 is TGTGCCAGCAGCTTACGGGACAGGGGGCACCAAGAGACCCAGTACTTC. Translated, it gives CASSLRDRGHQETQYF.

The V and J genes are TRBV4-3 and TRBJ2-1; 7 bases are a match to TRBD2. V was pared by 1 base and J by 8 bases, with 8 bases of the junction left unmatched. CDR3 length: 15 residues. The V gene's germline CDR1 is LGHNA and CDR2 YSLEER. The CDR3 nucleotides are TGCGCCAGCAGCCAAGGGGCGGGAGTTTCGTATGAGCAGTTCTTC. Translated, it gives CASSQGAGVSYEQFF.

V gene TRBV6-2 or TRBV6-3 combines with J gene TRBJ2-7, with D tentatively TRBD2 (6 bases). Trimming shortened V by 5 bases and J by 3 bases, and 8 bases separated the two germline ends. The CDR3 spans 12 residues. The germline V gene has CDR1 MNHEY and CDR2 SVGEGT. The CDR3, as DNA: TGTGCCAGCAGTCAGACTAGCTACGAGCAGTACGTC. It yields the protein CASSQTSYEQYV.

The genes are TRBV6-5 and TRBJ2-1, with unresolved D. The CDR3 loop spans 13 amino acids. Germline CDR1 MNHEY, CDR2 SVGAGI. Between the trimmed V and J ends, which lost 11 bases and 6 bases, there was a span of 17 bases. The CDR3 region is CAGSLGSPNEQFF. The CDR3 DNA reads TGTGCCGGAAGTTTAGGTAGCCCCAATGAGCAGTTCTTC.

The gene calls are TRBV7-2 and TRBJ1-3; D uncertain. Germline loops: CDR1 SGHTA, CDR2 FQGNSA. V lost 2 bases and J 0 bases, leaving 5 bases between the germline ends. The CDR3 is made up of 14 amino acids. CDR3 residues: CASSLWASGNTIYF. CDR3 nucleotides: TGTGCCAGCAGCTTATGGGCCTCTGGAAACACCATATATTTT.

The chain combines TRBV18 with TRBJ1-5; 9 nucleotides line up with TRBD1. V dropped 3 bases and J dropped 2; count of bases not matched to a gene: 8. The CDR3 has 17 residues. Germline V gene sequence: CDR1 KGHSH, CDR2 LQKENI. CDR3 nucleotides: TGTGCCAGCTCACCCGCCACAGGGGGCCTAGGCAATCAGCCCCAGCATTTT. Amino acids: CASSPATGGLGNQPQHF.

The CDR3 protein is CASSLPPGQGANTIYF. The CDR3, as DNA: TGTGCCAGCAGCCTACCCCCGGGACAGGGGGCAAACACCATATATTTT. This chain connects TRBV9 to TRBJ1-3, with TRBD1 identical over 12 bases. Trimming removed 4 bases from V and 6 bases from J; junction bases left unmatched: 8. The CDR3 has 16 residues. Looked up from germline, CDR1 is SGDLS and CDR2 is YYNGEE.

This clone was recorded only once. The chain employs TRBV28 and TRBJ2-3, with TRBD2 identical over 12 bases. Germline values: CDR1 MDHEN, CDR2 SYDVKM. There are 13 residues in the CDR3. The J segment lost 3 bases and the V segment lost 8 bases, leaving 0 bases of the junction unmatched. The DNA for the CDR3 is TGTGCCAGCGGGACTAGCGGGACAGATACGCAGTATTTT. Its protein is CASGTSGTDTQYF.

The V gene is TRBV18, the J gene TRBJ2-3; D remains ambiguous. The CDR3 contains 14 residues. V was shortened by 0 bases and J by 0 bases, with 4 bases between the two germline ends. Germline loops: CDR1 KGHSH, CDR2 LQKENI. The CDR3, as DNA: TGTGCCAGCTCACCACCTCCTAGCACAGATACGCAGTATTTT. The encoded protein is CASSPPPSTDTQYF.

The chain has TRBV10-3 and TRBJ2-2; a weak D match, TRBD2 (6 bases). CDR1 is ENHRY and CDR2 is SYGVKD in the germline V gene. The CDR3 is 14 residues long. V dropped 6 bases and J dropped 5 bases, with 13 bases sitting between them. The CDR3 reads CAIRGLDETGELFF. The CDR3 nucleotides read TGTGCCATCAGGGGACTGGACGAAACCGGGGAGCTGTTTTTT.

The chain is built from TRBV7-8 and TRBJ2-7, with D tentatively TRBD2 (7 bases). The CDR3 covers 15 residues. V lost 4 bases to trimming and J lost 5 bases, with 18 bases between them. Germline V CDR1 and CDR2: SGHVS, FQNEAQ. The CDR3 here is CASSSQGREIDEQYV. The DNA of the CDR3 is TGTGCCAGCAGCTCCCAGGGGCGGGAGATAGACGAGCAGTACGTC.